This T cell receptor (beta chain) was captured in a study of blood T cells in healthy people across ages. Study information: Template switching picked up about one barcoded beta molecule for each two T cells. General study results and limits: The study found TCR beta diversity correlated strongly with naive T cell percentage. Researchers said unsorted PBMCs prevented a conclusive naive versus antigen-experienced comparison.

The authors ran a second PCR of roughly 6 to 11 cycles using a sample-barcoded 5' primer and a J-beta primer mix. From the 5' RACE reads, TCRdb called clonotypes with MiXCR, one entry per CDR3 protein. This table holds about 1.4 million distinct CDR3 sequences, approximately 59% found once. Samples each yielded at least 6 micrograms of total RNA. Notes on this clonotype: Its cognate antigen is unknown.

The sequenced sample consisted of blood. This receptor was taken from a man aged 18 to 30 in good health.

The CDR3 loop is CATPGQQSSGYYEQYF. The CDR3 DNA sequence: TGTGCCACTCCGGGACAGCAATCCTCCGGGTACTACGAGCAGTACTTC. The rearrangement links TRBV6-1 to TRBJ2-7; TRBD1 matches 7 bases. J was trimmed by 3 bases and V by 10 bases; bases with no gene match: 18. The CDR3 extends over 16 amino acids. The germline gives CDR1 MNHNS, CDR2 SASEGT.